A single sample gave rise to the 15 T cell receptor beta chains below, sequenced in a study of cytomegalovirus exposure and HLA in healthy donors. PCR used 60 Vbeta primers and 13 Jbeta primers. Sequenced by immunoSEQ multiplex PCR; TCRdb stores in-frame clones only, minus some. Its table records about 200,000 clones. The sample comprised PBMCs. These receptors came from a girl aged 2 to 9 in good health and CMV-seropositive.

The gene calls are TRBV2 and TRBJ2-7; D gene uncertain. V lost 0 bases and J 5 bases, leaving 11 bases between the germline ends. Germline CDR1 is SNHLY and CDR2 is FYNNEI. The CDR3 loop spans 14 amino acids. CDR3: CASSEALALDEQYF. CDR3 coding DNA: TGTGCCAGCAGTGAAGCGCTTGCACTCGACGAGCAGTACTTC.

The CDR3 coding sequence is TGTGCCAGCAGTGTTAACAAAGGGGGTGGCTACACCTTC. Protein sequence: CASSVNKGGGYTF. V usage is TRBV28 and J usage is TRBJ1-2; maybe TRBD1 (6 bases). The CDR3 consists of 13 residues. CDR1 and CDR2 (germline): MDHEN, SYDVKM. V dropped 5 bases and J dropped 7 bases, with 14 bases sitting between them.

J is TRBJ2-5 and V is TRBV27; a possible D gene is TRBD1 (6 bases). Trimming left V 4 bases short and J 3 bases short, with 12 bases between. The CDR3 extends over 14 amino acids. Germline CDR1 and CDR2: MNHEY and SMNVEV (reference sequence). The CDR3 DNA reads TGTGCCAGCAGTTCCGCCAGGGGTAAAGAGACCCAGTACTTC. This encodes CASSSARGKETQYF.

The genes are TRBV28 and TRBJ1-1; D unresolved. CDR1 and CDR2 from the germline V gene are MDHEN and SYDVKM. The length of the CDR3 is 13 residues. V was shortened by 3 bases and J by 3 bases, with 8 bases between the two germline ends. CDR3 sequence: CASSFRGYTEAFF. The CDR3 nucleotides read TGTGCCAGCAGTTTTCGGGGTTACACTGAAGCTTTCTTT. The whole variable domain, filled in from reference TRBV28 and TRBJ1-1, reads DVKVTQSSRYLVKRTGEKVFLECVQDMDHENMFWYRQDPGLGLRLIYFSYDVKMKEKGDIPEGYSVSREKKERFSLILESASTNQTSMYLCASSFRGYTEAFFGQGTRLTVV.

V usage is TRBV5-4 and J usage is TRBJ2-7, with TRBD1 identical over 9 bases. Germline CDR1 and CDR2: SGHNT and YYREEE (reference sequence). The J segment lost 6 bases and the V segment lost 4 bases, leaving 11 bases of the junction unmatched. This CDR3 has 15 amino acids. The chain's CDR3 is CASSLIGTGIGEQYF. CDR3 DNA: TGTGCCAGCAGCCTGATCGGGACAGGGATAGGCGAGCAGTACTTC.

The gene calls are TRBV5-4 and TRBJ2-7, with D tentatively TRBD2 (5 bases). V lost 5 bases, J lost 1 base, and 10 bases lay in between. The CDR3 totals 13 residues. Germline V gene lookup returns CDR1 SGHNT and CDR2 YYREEE (reference sequence). In DNA, the CDR3 is TGTGCCAGCAGGGCGGGCCTATCCTACGAGCAGTACTTC. Residues: CASRAGLSYEQYF. The whole variable domain, remainder taken from reference TRBV5-4 and TRBJ2-7, is ETGVTQSPTHLIKTRGQQVTLRCSSQSGHNTVSWYQQALGQGPQFIFQYYREEENGRGNFPPRFSGLQFPNYSSELNVNALELDDSALYLCASRAGLSYEQYFGPGTRLTVT.

The rearrangement uses TRBV4-1 and TRBJ2-2; 12 bases line up with TRBD2. Trimming cost V 2 bases and J 7 bases; bases outside gene matches: 8. CDR1 MGHRA and CDR2 YSYEKL come from the germline V gene. The CDR3 runs to 17 residues. CDR3 sequence (DNA): TGCGCCAGCAGCCAACCGACTAGCGGGAGAAGGAACGGGGAGCTGTTTTTT. This sequence encodes CASSQPTSGRRNGELFF.

This chain uses TRBV9 with TRBJ2-7; 9 positions agree with TRBD2. The CDR3 consists of 15 residues. Per germline, CDR1 SGDLS and CDR2 YYNGEE. The ends lost 0 bases at V and 0 bases at J; junction bases unmatched: 1. The CDR3 bases are TGTGCCAGCAGCGTAGCTAGCGGGGCCTCCTACGAGCAGTACTTC. This sequence encodes CASSVASGASYEQYF.

V and J are TRBV27 and TRBJ1-4; D unclear. Trimming stripped 6 bases from V and 7 bases from J, with 15 bases between. CDR1 MNHEY and CDR2 SMNVEV come from the germline V gene (reference sequence). The CDR3 runs 14 residues. Written as DNA, the CDR3 is TGTGCCAGCAGCTCCCCAATTAGTGGTGAAAAACTGTTTTTT. This sequence encodes CASSSPISGEKLFF.

The chain carries TRBV5-1 and TRBJ2-4, with 10 bases fitting TRBD1. The CDR3 extends over 14 amino acids. Trimming at V came to 5 bases and at J to 9 bases, leaving 8 bases not matched to a gene. In germline, CDR1 is SGHRS, CDR2 YFSETQ. DNA for the CDR3: TGCGCCAGCAGTCCCGGGACAGGGGTTGGCATTCAGTACTTC. Translating gives CASSPGTGVGIQYF. Full variable domain (missing parts from reference TRBV5-1 and TRBJ2-4): KAGVTQTPRYLIKTRGQQVTLSCSPISGHRSVSWYQQTPGQGLQFLFEYFSETQRNKGNFPGRFSGRQFSNSRSEMNVSTLELGDSALYLCASSPGTGVGIQYFGAGTRLSVL.

The V gene is TRBV13, the J gene TRBJ2-3; D is unresolved. Germline CDR1 reads PRHDT; CDR2 reads FYEKMQ (reference sequence). The CDR3 covers 13 residues. With 0 bases removed from V and 6 bases from J, the gap between germline ends came to 7 bases. CDR3 sequence reads: CASSLGIRDTQYF. The CDR3, as DNA: TGTGCCAGCAGCTTAGGCATCCGGGATACGCAGTATTTT.

The rearrangement joins TRBV9 to TRBJ2-2; no clear D. CDR3 length equals 12 residues. Germline V gives CDR1 SGDLS, CDR2 YYNGEE. V lost 8 bases to trimming and J lost 6 bases, with 11 bases between them. CDR3 DNA sequence: TGTGCCAGTTCCGCACTCCCCGGGGAGCTGTTTTTT. It translates to CASSALPGELFF.

The J gene is TRBJ2-2, the V gene TRBV7-6, with a possible D match to TRBD2 (5 bases). Trimming took 6 bases from V and 4 from J, leaving 12 bases between them. This CDR3 is 14 amino acids long. Germline V gene lookup returns CDR1 SGHVS and CDR2 FNYEAQ. CDR3 nucleotide sequence: TGTGCCAGCAGTTCAAGCGGAAGCACCGGGGAGCTGTTTTTT. Residues: CASSSSGSTGELFF.

The chain recombines TRBV28 with TRBJ2-7, with D unresolved. The CDR3 is 13 amino acids. Trimming shortened V by 5 bases and J by 0 bases, and 8 bases separated the two germline ends. CDR1 and CDR2 (germline): MDHEN, SYDVKM. CDR3: CASSRRGSYEQYF. For the CDR3, the DNA is TGTGCCAGCAGTAGGCGAGGCTCCTACGAGCAGTACTTC.

V usage is TRBV28 and J usage is TRBJ1-3; tentative D call: TRBD1 (5 bases). CDR1 and CDR2 from the germline V gene are MDHEN and SYDVKM. The CDR3 contains 18 residues. V was shortened by 6 bases and J by 4 bases, with 25 bases between the two germline ends. The CDR3, as DNA: TGTGCCAGCAGAACTCAAGGGGCAGATCCTAAAGGAGGAAACACCATATATTTT. Its translation is CASRTQGADPKGGNTIYF. Supplemented by reference TRBV28 and TRBJ1-3, the full variable domain reads DVKVTQSSRYLVKRTGEKVFLECVQDMDHENMFWYRQDPGLGLRLIYFSYDVKMKEKGDIPEGYSVSREKKERFSLILESASTNQTSMYLCASRTQGADPKGGNTIYFGEGSWLTVV.